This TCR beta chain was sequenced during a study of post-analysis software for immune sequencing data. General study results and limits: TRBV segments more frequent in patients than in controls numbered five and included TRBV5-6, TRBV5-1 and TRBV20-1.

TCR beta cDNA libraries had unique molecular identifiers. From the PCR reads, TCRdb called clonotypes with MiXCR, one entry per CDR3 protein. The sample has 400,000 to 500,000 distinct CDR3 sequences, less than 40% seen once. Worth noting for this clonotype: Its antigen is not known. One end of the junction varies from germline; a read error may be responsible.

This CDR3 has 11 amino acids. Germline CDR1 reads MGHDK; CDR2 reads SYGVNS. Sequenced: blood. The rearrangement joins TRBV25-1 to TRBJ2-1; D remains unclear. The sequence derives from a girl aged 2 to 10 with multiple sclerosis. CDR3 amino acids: CASTQWNGQFF. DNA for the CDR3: TGTGCCAGCACTCAGTGGAATGGGCAGTTCTTC. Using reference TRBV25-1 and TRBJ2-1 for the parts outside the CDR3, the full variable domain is EADIYQTPRYLVIGTGKKITLECSQTMGHDKMYWYQQDPGMELHLIHYSYGVNSTEKGDLSSESTVSRIRTEHFPLTLESARPSHTSQYLCASTQWNGQFFGPGTRLTVL.